This TCR beta chain comes out of a study of CD8+CD57+ T cells in acquired aplastic anemia. Study as a whole: Sorting CD4+ and CD8+ cells gave DNA averaging approximately 3 ug. Study conclusions and caveats: Researchers report that about 28 CD8+ CDR3 sequences appeared in both patients and controls.

This clonotype occurred a few times. What it binds is not known. This may come from a read error, since a much larger clone is one base off. Those patients picked for sequencing had displayed CD8+CD57+ cell expansion on flow cytometry. Deletions cut 3 bases from V and 8 bases from J, with 17 bases between. Germline values: CDR1 SGHDT, CDR2 YYEEEE. This CDR3 spans 14 amino acids. Genomic DNA provided the template from which TCR beta VDJ and CDR3 profiles were obtained. TCRdb ran MiXCR on the reads and lists one entry per CDR3 protein. Of hundreds of thousands of distinct CDR3 sequences listed, roughly 45% are singletons.

The origin of this receptor is a human donor with aplastic anemia. The chain carries TRBV5-6 and TRBJ1-2; no firm D call. The sequenced sample was sorted CD4+, CD8+, or CD8+CD57+ T cells (not recorded which) from PBMCs. CDR3 DNA sequence: TGTGCCAGCAGCTATCGGGCACGGGGTAACGGCTACACCTTC. This codes for CASSYRARGNGYTF.